This T cell receptor (beta chain) was captured in a study of beta chain features in type 1 diabetes. Findings and limits, study-wide: Type 1 diabetes patients had TCRB CDR3s that were shorter (moderately but significantly so) in all four CD4+ subsets.

Every isolated RNA sample was fully reverse transcribed, so sequencing captured expressed TCRB transcripts. Using immunoSEQ multiplex PCR, the repertoire was profiled, and TCRdb retains in-frame clones only, with some absent. The profile shows 160,000 or so clones, roughly 9% of them singletons. Germline lookup yields CDR1 SGHRS and CDR2 YFSETQ. The V segment lost 5 bases and the J segment 5 bases; nucleotides outside the gene matches: 11. CDR3 length equals 15 residues. About this clone: Antigen unknown.

The clonotype was recovered from a young woman in good health. V gene TRBV5-1 combines with J gene TRBJ2-5; TRBD2 matches at 8 bases. Sequences were obtained from central memory CD4+ T cells from blood. The CDR3 sequence: CASRPTGGPGETQYF. The CDR3 bases are TGCGCCAGCAGACCTACGGGGGGGCCGGGGGAGACCCAGTACTTC.